A single sample gave rise to the 32 T cell receptor beta chains below, sequenced in a study of blood T cell repertoires in COVID-19. Some clones are missing from TCRdb's copy, which holds only in-frame ones; the method was immunoSEQ multiplex PCR. The sample shows 56,000 or so clones, around 80% of them seen only once. The specimen was peripheral blood. The receptors come from a woman in her 70s with acute or convalescent COVID-19.

V is TRBV12-3 or TRBV12-4 and J is TRBJ1-2; the D gene is possibly TRBD1 (5 bases). This CDR3 region has 12 residues. Trimming stripped 3 bases from V and 8 bases from J, with 10 bases between. CDR3 sequence: CASSFGGGGYTF. Here the CDR3 DNA reads TGTGCCAGCAGTTTCGGGGGAGGAGGCTACACCTTC.

The chain has TRBV10-3 and TRBJ1-1; no clear D. CDR1 is ENHRY, CDR2 SYGVKD, per germline. This CDR3 comprises 13 residues. The V end lost 6 bases, the J end lost 7 bases, and 15 bases lay between the germline ends. The CDR3 sequence: CAIRTETGSEAFF. CDR3 DNA sequence: TGTGCCATCAGAACCGAGACGGGGAGTGAAGCTTTCTTT.

The V and J genes are TRBV3-1 (or the pseudogene TRBV3-2) and TRBJ2-7, with a tentative D call TRBD1 (6 bases). Germline CDR1 LGHDT, CDR2 YNNKEL (reference sequence). There are 14 residues in the CDR3. V was clipped by 3 bases and J by 3 bases, with 12 bases between them. The CDR3 reads CASSHTGIHYEQYF. DNA of the CDR3: TGTGCCAGCAGCCATACAGGGATCCACTACGAGCAGTACTTC.

The rearrangement links TRBV2 to TRBJ1-3, with D perhaps TRBD1 (6 bases). The CDR3 has 15 residues. From germline, CDR1 is SNHLY and CDR2 FYNNEI. With 5 bases removed from V and 4 bases from J, the gap between germline ends came to 15 bases. CDR3 nucleotides: TGTGCCAGCAGTCCTGGACAGTCCGGCGGAAACACCATATATTTT. It encodes CASSPGQSGGNTIYF.

This rearrangement joins TRBV6-4 to TRBJ2-3; D perhaps matches TRBD1 (7 bases). This CDR3 is 16 amino acids long. The ends were cut back, 6 bases at V and 5 bases at J, with 21 bases in the middle. The V gene's germline CDR1 is MRHNA and CDR2 SNTAGT. The CDR3 sequence is CASRDNDREEGDTQYF. Written as DNA, the CDR3 is TGTGCCAGCAGAGACAATGACAGGGAGGAAGGAGATACGCAGTATTTT.

V usage is TRBV6-5 and J usage is TRBJ1-1; 10 bases align to TRBD1. Germline V gene data show CDR1 as MNHEY and CDR2 as SVGAGI. V dropped 5 bases and J dropped 10; count of bases not matched to a gene: 7. The CDR3 spans 13 residues. The CDR3 DNA sequence: TGTGCCAGCAGTCCGGGACAGGGGTGGAGAGCTTTCTTT. Translated: CASSPGQGWRAFF.

This clone has just one count. The rearrangement joins TRBV2 to TRBJ1-5; 8 bases align to TRBD1. The CDR3 is 15 residues long. Germline values: CDR1 SNHLY, CDR2 FYNNEI. V shed 6 bases and J 7 bases; nucleotides not matched to a gene: 11. The CDR3 region has the DNA TGTGCCAGCAGCGCCGGGAGGCAGGGGGCCCAGCCCCAGCATTTT. Residues: CASSAGRQGAQPQHF.

CDR3 sequence: CASTTPPWHEQYF. CDR3 bases: TGTGCCAGCACCACCCCCCCCTGGCACGAGCAGTACTTC. J is TRBJ2-7 and V is TRBV28; D not resolved. Germline lookup yields CDR1 MDHEN and CDR2 SYDVKM. V lost 7 bases and J 5 bases, leaving 15 bases between the germline ends. The CDR3 is 13 residues long.

V is TRBV11-2 and J is TRBJ1-3, with D unresolved. Trimming shortened V by 5 bases and J by 7 bases, and 12 bases separated the two germline ends. Germline CDR1 SGHAT, CDR2 FQNNGV. This CDR3 has 13 amino acids. The chain's CDR3 is CASSLSRGNTIYF. DNA of the CDR3: TGTGCCAGCAGCCTCTCACGAGGGAACACCATATATTTT.

The chain carries TRBV5-1 and TRBJ2-7; 7 bases map to TRBD2. The V and J ends lost 4 bases and 3 bases, in that order; junction bases with no gene match: 4. Looked up from germline, CDR1 is SGHRS and CDR2 is YFSETQ. There are 13 residues in the CDR3. CDR3 residues: CASSTSGDYEQYF. CDR3 in DNA: TGCGCCAGCAGCACAAGCGGGGACTACGAGCAGTACTTC.

The chain recombines TRBV3-1 (or the pseudogene TRBV3-2) with TRBJ2-7, with D possibly matching TRBD2 (5 bases). CDR1 is LGHDT and CDR2 is YNNKEL in the germline V gene (reference sequence). Trimming pared 2 bases from V and 4 bases from J, leaving 12 bases between. The CDR3 length is 14 residues. The CDR3 region is CASSQQPKRYEQYF. The CDR3 nucleotides are TGTGCCAGCAGCCAACAGCCCAAGCGGTACGAGCAGTACTTC.

J is TRBJ1-3 and V is TRBV15, with TRBD1 as a possible D gene (5 bases). Germline CDR1 reads LNHNV; CDR2 reads YYDKDF (reference sequence). The CDR3 is 15 amino acids. The ends were cut back, 4 bases at V and 0 bases at J, with 10 bases in the middle. CDR3 residues: CATSKAGNSGNTIYF. The CDR3 coding sequence is TGTGCCACCAGCAAGGCAGGGAACTCTGGAAACACCATATATTTT. Together with reference TRBV15 and TRBJ1-3, the CDR3 gives the full variable domain: DAMVIQNPRYQVTQFGKPVTLSCSQTLNHNVMYWYQQKSSQAPKLLFHYYDKDFNNEADTPDNFQSRRPNTSFCFLDIRSPGLGDTAMYLCATSKAGNSGNTIYFGEGSWLTVV.

J is TRBJ2-7 and V is TRBV19, with D possibly TRBD2 on 5 matching bases. Trimming took off 5 bases at V and 3 bases at J, with 5 bases between the two ends. The CDR3 is made up of 11 amino acids. Looked up from germline, CDR1 is LNHDA and CDR2 is SQIVND (reference sequence). In nucleotides, the CDR3 is TGTGCCAGTAGTGAGGGCTACGAGCAGTACTTC. Encoded protein: CASSEGYEQYF. Supplemented by reference TRBV19 and TRBJ2-7, the full variable domain reads DGGITQSPKYLFRKEGQNVTLSCEQNLNHDAMYWYRQDPGQGLRLIYYSQIVNDFQKGDIAEGYSVSREKKESFPLTVTSAQKNPTAFYLCASSEGYEQYFGPGTRLTVT.

This clone was counted between two and nine times. The chain recombines TRBV6-5 with TRBJ1-2; D is uncertain. CDR1 is MNHEY, CDR2 SVGAGI, per germline. With 6 bases removed from V and 1 base from J, the gap between germline ends came to 9 bases. This CDR3 has 13 residues. The CDR3 DNA reads TGTGCCAGCAGGCTCTCAGATAACTATGGCTACACCTTC. Encoded protein: CASRLSDNYGYTF.

The chain couples TRBV6-4 to TRBJ2-1; a weak D match, TRBD1 (5 bases). The ends were cut back, 0 bases at V and 0 bases at J, with 6 bases in the middle. The CDR3 sequence is 15 residues long. Germline assignment: CDR1 MRHNA and CDR2 SNTAGT. This chain's CDR3 is CASSDSGLSYNEQFF. The CDR3 region has the DNA TGTGCCAGCAGTGACTCGGGGCTCTCCTACAATGAGCAGTTCTTC.

This chain connects TRBV11-3 to TRBJ2-7, with D perhaps TRBD2 (6 bases). Germline-derived CDR1 and CDR2 are SGHNT and YENEEA. Trimming stripped 0 bases from V and 3 bases from J, with 9 bases between. The CDR3 totals 14 residues. CDR3 coding DNA: TGTGCCAGCAGCTTAGAGGCGGGGAGCTACGAGCAGTACTTC. Its protein is CASSLEAGSYEQYF.

The V call is TRBV3-1 (or the pseudogene TRBV3-2), the J call TRBJ2-5; D gene uncertain. This CDR3 comprises 14 residues. V was trimmed by 5 bases and J by 3 bases, leaving 13 bases between them. CDR1 is LGHDT and CDR2 is YNNKEL in the germline V gene (reference sequence). CDR3: CASSEWVAEETQYF. As DNA, the CDR3 is TGTGCCAGCAGCGAATGGGTAGCTGAAGAGACCCAGTACTTC.

The rearrangement joins TRBV2 to TRBJ1-4, with a possible D match to TRBD1 (6 bases). The CDR3 loop spans 12 amino acids. With 7 bases removed from V and 4 bases from J, the gap between germline ends came to 7 bases. The germline gives CDR1 SNHLY, CDR2 FYNNEI. CDR3 amino acids: CASNRVNEKLFF. The CDR3 nucleotides read TGTGCCAGCAACAGGGTTAATGAAAAACTGTTTTTT.

This clone was picked up one time. The chain links TRBV5-6 to TRBJ2-7; the match to TRBD2 covers 13 bases. CDR3 length: 15 amino acids. The J segment lost 5 bases and the V segment lost 7 bases, leaving 9 bases of the junction unmatched. Germline loops: CDR1 SGHDT, CDR2 YYEEEE. Here the CDR3 DNA reads TGTGCCAGCTGCGGACTAGCGGGGGTCATGGACGAGCAGTACTTC. Translation: CASCGLAGVMDEQYF.

The J gene is TRBJ2-1, the V gene TRBV6-2 or TRBV6-3; 7 nucleotides match TRBD2. After removal of 4 bases from V and 3 bases from J, the junction contained 3 bases not matched to a gene. This CDR3 is built from 14 residues. CDR1 and CDR2 from the germline V gene are MNHEY and SVGEGT. CDR3 region: CASSSTSDYNEQFF. For the CDR3, the DNA is TGTGCCAGCAGTTCCACTAGCGACTACAATGAGCAGTTCTTC.

The chain links TRBV9 to TRBJ2-2; no firm D call. V shed 1 base and J shed 6 bases, with 4 bases lying between them. CDR3 length: 12 residues. CDR1 and CDR2 (germline): SGDLS, YYNGEE. The CDR3 nucleotides are TGTGCCAGCAGCGTACTGTCCGGGGAGCTGTTTTTT. Translated: CASSVLSGELFF.

The chain employs TRBV6-6 and TRBJ2-3, with 7 bases that match TRBD2. The CDR3 has 14 amino acids. Germline V lookup: CDR1 MNHNY, CDR2 SVGAGI (reference sequence). Trimming at V came to 6 bases and at J to 4 bases, leaving 7 bases not matched to a gene. In DNA, the CDR3 is TGTGCCAGCAGGCCTGGGCTAGCGGCAGATACGCAGTATTTT. Translation gives CASRPGLAADTQYF.

The CDR3 DNA sequence: TGTGCCAGCAGCGTAGACAGGGGGGAGAGCTCCTATAATTCACCCCTCCACTTT. Translating it yields CASSVDRGESSYNSPLHF. The chain joins TRBV9 to TRBJ1-6; 8 bases are shared with TRBD1. In germline, CDR1 is SGDLS, CDR2 YYNGEE. V shed 0 bases, J shed 0 bases, and the junction held 5 bases outside the gene matches. The CDR3 totals 18 residues. Combining the CDR3 with reference TRBV9 and TRBJ1-6 gives the whole variable domain DSGVTQTPKHLITATGQRVTLRCSPRSGDLSVYWYQQSLDQGLQFLIQYYNGEERAKGNILERFSAQQFPDLHSELNLSSLELGDSALYFCASSVDRGESSYNSPLHFGNGTRLTVT.

The chain has TRBV5-1 and TRBJ2-3; D ambiguous. V was trimmed by 5 bases and J by 3 bases, leaving 13 bases between them. The CDR3 runs 14 residues. Germline V gene lookup returns CDR1 SGHRS and CDR2 YFSETQ. CDR3 protein: CASSISVGTDTQYF. CDR3 bases: TGCGCCAGCAGTATAAGTGTCGGGACAGATACGCAGTATTTT. Looking up the rest from reference TRBV5-1 and TRBJ2-3 gives the full variable domain: KAGVTQTPRYLIKTRGQQVTLSCSPISGHRSVSWYQQTPGQGLQFLFEYFSETQRNKGNFPGRFSGRQFSNSRSEMNVSTLELGDSALYLCASSISVGTDTQYFGPGTRLTVL.

CDR3 protein: CAISPGQGLGTQYF. For the CDR3, the DNA is TGTGCCATCAGCCCCGGACAGGGGCTGGGTACGCAGTATTTT. The chain couples TRBV10-3 to TRBJ2-3; 9 nucleotides line up with TRBD1. The J segment lost 8 bases and the V segment lost 6 bases, leaving 9 bases of the junction unmatched. The CDR3 totals 14 residues. Per the germline V gene, CDR1 is ENHRY and CDR2 is SYGVKD.

The rearrangement joins TRBV7-2 to TRBJ2-5; 11 nucleotides line up with TRBD2. CDR3 length: 17 amino acids. V trimming: 1 base; J trimming: 4 bases; junction bases outside the gene matches: 8. In germline, CDR1 is SGHTA, CDR2 FQGNSA. CDR3: CASSLVSSGGFGETQYF. DNA of the CDR3: TGTGCCAGCAGCTTAGTCTCTAGCGGGGGGTTCGGAGAGACCCAGTACTTC.

V usage is TRBV7-3 and J usage is TRBJ2-1; 7 bases map to TRBD2. After removal of 2 bases from V and 10 bases from J, the junction contained 8 bases not matched to a gene. CDR1 is SGHTA and CDR2 is FQGTGA in the germline V gene. This CDR3 comprises 14 residues. CDR3 bases: TGTGCCAGCAGCTTAGGACTAGACTTAGGCGAGCAGTTCTTC. Translation: CASSLGLDLGEQFF.

The chain uses TRBV7-6 and TRBJ2-7; D call uncertain. V was pared by 1 base and J by 5 bases, with 15 bases between. The CDR3 loop spans 15 amino acids. Germline V lookup: CDR1 SGHVS, CDR2 FNYEAQ. The CDR3, as DNA: TGTGCCAGCAGCTTAGTCGGTGATCCCTACGACGAGCAGTACTTC. Amino acids: CASSLVGDPYDEQYF.

This chain links TRBV10-2 with TRBJ2-4, with 7 bases that match TRBD2. With V trimmed by 8 bases and J by 0 bases, 13 bases remained unmatched. The germline CDR1 and CDR2 sequences are WSHSY and SAAADI. The CDR3 is made up of 17 amino acids. The CDR3 loop is CASCGSFGTAAKNIQYF. The CDR3 nucleotides are TGCGCCAGCTGCGGGAGTTTCGGGACGGCAGCCAAAAACATTCAGTACTTC.

The V gene is TRBV5-1, the J gene TRBJ1-1; TRBD1 aligns across 9 bases. V was pared by 5 bases and J by 4 bases, with 3 bases of the junction left unmatched. The germline gives CDR1 SGHRS, CDR2 YFSETQ. CDR3 length: 13 amino acids. The CDR3 sequence is CASRGQGTTEAFF. CDR3 coding DNA: TGCGCCAGCAGGGGACAGGGAACCACTGAAGCTTTCTTT.

J is TRBJ1-5 and V is TRBV6-5, with D tentatively TRBD1 (6 bases). The CDR3 loop spans 14 amino acids. Germline loops: CDR1 MNHEY, CDR2 SVGAGI. Trimming left V 4 bases short and J 5 bases short, with 12 bases between. The CDR3 sequence is CASSSPDSDQPQHF. CDR3 sequence (DNA): TGTGCCAGCAGTTCCCCGGACAGCGATCAGCCCCAGCATTTT.

The chain carries TRBV12-3 or TRBV12-4 and TRBJ1-1; 7 nucleotides agree with TRBD1. This CDR3 has 13 amino acids. After removal of 6 bases from V and 5 bases from J, the junction contained 6 bases not matched to a gene. In DNA, the CDR3 is TGTGCCAGCAGCTTCGAACAGGGGACTGAAGCTTTCTTT. Its translation is CASSFEQGTEAFF.